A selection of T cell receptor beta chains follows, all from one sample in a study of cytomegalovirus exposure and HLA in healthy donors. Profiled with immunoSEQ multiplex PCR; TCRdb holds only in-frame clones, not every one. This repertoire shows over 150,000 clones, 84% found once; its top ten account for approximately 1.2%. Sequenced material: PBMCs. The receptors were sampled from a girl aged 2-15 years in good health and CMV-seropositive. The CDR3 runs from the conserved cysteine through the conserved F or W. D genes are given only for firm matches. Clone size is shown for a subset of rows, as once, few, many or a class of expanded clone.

TGCGCCAGCAGCCAACAAGACTGGAGCTCCTACAATGAGCAGTTCTTC	CASSQQDWSSYNEQFF	NA	TRBJ2-1	TRBV4-1	once	16
TGCGCCAGCAGCTTGAGGGCTAGCGGGGCTTACGAGCAGTACTTC	CASSLRASGAYEQYF	TRBD2	TRBJ2-7	TRBV5-1	NA	15
TGCGCCAGCAGTTATCAACTAGCGGGAGGCAACAATGAGCAGTTCTTC	CASSYQLAGGNNEQFF	TRBD2	TRBJ2-1	TRBV5-1	NA	16
TGTGCCAGTGTGGGGACAGTCGATAATGAAAAACTGTTTTTT	CASVGTVDNEKLFF	TRBD1	TRBJ1-4	TRBV6-6	NA	14
TGTGCCAGCGCTGAAAGGGGGCGAGGCTACACCTTC	CASAERGRGYTF	TRBD1	TRBJ1-2	TRBV2	NA	12
TGTGCCAGCAGCGTCGAGCCAGGGGTGGGCTATGGCTACACCTTC	CASSVEPGVGYGYTF	NA	TRBJ1-2	TRBV9	NA	15
TGTGCCAGCAGCCCCGGGTCACAGGCGGGCTACACCTTC	CASSPGSQAGYTF	NA	TRBJ1-2	TRBV2	once	13
TGTGCCAGCAGCGGACTGTCTTTCAGCACAGATACGCAGTATTTT	CASSGLSFSTDTQYF	NA	TRBJ2-3	TRBV7-8	NA	15
TGTGCCAGCAGCTCCTACCGCTCAAGCGGTTACAATGAGCAGTTCTTC	CASSSYRSSGYNEQFF	NA	TRBJ2-1	TRBV7-6	NA	16
TGTGCCAGCAGTGACGTCCCCGGGACAGGGGGCTTTTGGAACACTGAAGCTTTCTTT	CASSDVPGTGGFWNTEAFF	TRBD1	TRBJ1-1	TRBV2	NA	19
TGTGCCAGCTCGCCGGGACACATGAACACTGAAGCTTTCTTT	CASSPGHMNTEAFF	NA	TRBJ1-1	TRBV6-1	NA	14
TGTGCCAGCAGCTTAGTCGGGACAGGTGGAAAAGATACGCAGTATTTT	CASSLVGTGGKDTQYF	TRBD1	TRBJ2-3	TRBV11-2	once	16
TGTGCCAGCAGCTTGAATGAGCTGCGCTCCTACAATGAGCAGTTCTTC	CASSLNELRSYNEQFF	NA	TRBJ2-1	TRBV11-2	NA	16
TGTGCCAGCAGCCCATTAACCGGGACTACCCACAATGAGCAGTTCTTC	CASSPLTGTTHNEQFF	TRBD2	TRBJ2-1	TRBV25-1	NA	16